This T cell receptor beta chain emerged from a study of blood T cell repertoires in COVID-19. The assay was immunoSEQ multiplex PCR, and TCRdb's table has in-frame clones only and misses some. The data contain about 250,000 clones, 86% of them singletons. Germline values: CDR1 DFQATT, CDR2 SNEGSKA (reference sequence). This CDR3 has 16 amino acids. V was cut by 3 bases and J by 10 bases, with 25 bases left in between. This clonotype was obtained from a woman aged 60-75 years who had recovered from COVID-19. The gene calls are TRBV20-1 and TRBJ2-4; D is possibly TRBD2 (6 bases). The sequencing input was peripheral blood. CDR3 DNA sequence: TGCAGTGCTAGTAAGGCGACCATACTAGCAAGGGGAATTCAGTACTTC. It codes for CSASKATILARGIQYF.